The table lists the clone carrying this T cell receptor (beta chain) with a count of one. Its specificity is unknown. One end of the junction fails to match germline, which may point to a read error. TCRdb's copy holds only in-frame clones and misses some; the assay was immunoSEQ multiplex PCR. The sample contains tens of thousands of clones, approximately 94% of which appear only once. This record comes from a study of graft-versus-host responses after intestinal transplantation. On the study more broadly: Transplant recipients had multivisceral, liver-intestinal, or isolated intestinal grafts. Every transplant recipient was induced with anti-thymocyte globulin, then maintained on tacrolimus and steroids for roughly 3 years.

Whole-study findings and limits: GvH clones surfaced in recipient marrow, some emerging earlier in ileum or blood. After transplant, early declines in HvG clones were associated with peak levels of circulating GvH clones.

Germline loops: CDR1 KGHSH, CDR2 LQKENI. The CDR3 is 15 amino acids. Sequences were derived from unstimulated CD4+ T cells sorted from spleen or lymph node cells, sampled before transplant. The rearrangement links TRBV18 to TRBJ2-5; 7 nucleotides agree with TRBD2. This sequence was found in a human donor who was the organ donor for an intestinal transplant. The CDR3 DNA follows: TGTGCCAGCTCACCACCGGGAGGGGCCCAAGGGACCCAGTACTTC. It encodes CASSPPGGAQGTQYF. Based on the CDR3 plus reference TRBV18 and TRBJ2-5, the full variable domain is NAGVMQNPRHLVRRRGQEARLRCSPMKGHSHVYWYRQLPEEGLKFMVYLQKENIIDESGMPKERFSAEFPKEGPSILRIQQVVRGDSAAYFCASSPPGGAQGTQYFGPGTRLLVL.